These 24 T cell receptor beta chains came from one sample sequenced in a study of blood T cell repertoires in COVID-19. Measured with immunoSEQ multiplex PCR; TCRdb has only the in-frame clones, and not every one. Here the sample spans about 160,000 clones, more than 75% being singletons. Sequencing was performed on peripheral blood. The receptors derive from a man between 35 and 55 years old with acute or convalescent COVID-19.

The chain combines TRBV7-9 with TRBJ2-2; 7 bases align to TRBD1. With V trimmed by 3 bases and J by 6 bases, 7 bases remained unmatched. This CDR3 region has 15 residues. Germline V gene lookup returns CDR1 SEHNR and CDR2 FQNEAQ (reference sequence). CDR3: CASSFRGLASGELFF. CDR3 sequence (DNA): TGTGCCAGCAGCTTTAGGGGGCTGGCTTCCGGGGAGCTGTTTTTT.

This clone was detected only a few times. The chain recombines TRBV30 with TRBJ1-1; 10 bases fit TRBD1. CDR3 length: 18 residues. The germline V gene encodes CDR1 GTSNPN and CDR2 SVGIG (reference sequence). J gave up 1 base and V 3 bases, and 14 bases lay outside the gene matches. CDR3 residues: CAWRRRRDRGGPNTEAFF. The CDR3 region has the DNA TGTGCCTGGAGGAGACGCCGGGACAGGGGAGGACCGAACACTGAAGCTTTCTTT.

The rearrangement uses TRBV6-5 and TRBJ1-2, with a tentative D call TRBD1 (5 bases). The germline V gene encodes CDR1 MNHEY and CDR2 SVGAGI. This CDR3 has 13 residues. The ends were cut back, 9 bases at V and 0 bases at J, with 11 bases in the middle. CDR3 sequence: CASGGGSNYGYTF. CDR3 coding DNA: TGTGCCAGTGGGGGGGGGTCTAACTATGGCTACACCTTC.

For the CDR3, the DNA is TGTGCCAGCAGCTTAGCGCTGGGACAGGGGGCGCAGGATGGCTACACCTTC. Translating it yields CASSLALGQGAQDGYTF. This chain joins TRBV7-2 and TRBJ1-2, with 12 bases identical to TRBD1. J lost 6 bases, V lost 0 bases, and 8 bases had no gene match. The CDR3 is 17 residues long. CDR1 SGHTA and CDR2 FQGNSA come from the germline V gene.

V usage is TRBV7-9 and J usage is TRBJ1-1; D might be TRBD1 (5 bases). From germline, CDR1 is SEHNR and CDR2 FQNEAQ (reference sequence). With 3 bases removed from V and 2 bases from J, the gap between germline ends came to 13 bases. CDR3 length: 15 amino acids. The CDR3 bases are TGTGCCAGCAGCTTGAAGGGAGGGGCCAACACTGAAGCTTTCTTT. Translating gives CASSLKGGANTEAFF.

The chain has TRBV10-1 and TRBJ1-1, with D uncertain. V lost 3 bases and J 4 bases, leaving 3 bases between the germline ends. The CDR3 is 11 amino acids. Germline assignment: CDR1 WNHNN and CDR2 SYGVQD (reference sequence). The CDR3 region has the DNA TGCGCCAGCAGTGACGGCACTGAAGCTTTCTTT. Translating it yields CASSDGTEAFF.

The rearrangement joins TRBV28 to TRBJ1-2, with D tentatively TRBD1 (5 bases). The CDR3 runs 12 residues. The germline V and J ends were trimmed by 5 bases and 7 bases, with 11 bases remaining between them. Germline V lookup: CDR1 MDHEN, CDR2 SYDVKM. CDR3 sequence (DNA): TGTGCCAGCAGTCCGATTACAGGTGGCTACACCTTC. Amino acid sequence: CASSPITGGYTF.

The gene calls are TRBV7-2 and TRBJ1-1; the D gene is possibly TRBD1 (6 bases). Deletions cut 8 bases from V and 1 base from J, with 11 bases between. CDR1 is SGHTA, CDR2 FQGNSA, per germline. The CDR3 is made up of 13 amino acids. CDR3 protein: CASRMGANTEAFF. The CDR3 bases are TGTGCCAGCCGAATGGGGGCGAACACTGAAGCTTTCTTT.

This clone is a singleton in its sample. This sequence joins TRBV11-2 and TRBJ1-6; maybe TRBD1 (5 bases). Trimming removed 7 bases at V and 9 bases at J, with 16 bases between. The CDR3 is made up of 14 amino acids. CDR1 and CDR2 from the germline V gene are SGHAT and FQNNGV. Written as DNA, the CDR3 is TGTGCCAGCACCGATTTTGCGGGACCTTCACCCCTCCACTTT. It codes for CASTDFAGPSPLHF. The whole variable domain, remainder taken from reference TRBV11-2 and TRBJ1-6, is EAGVAQSPRYKIIEKRQSVAFWCNPISGHATLYWYQQILGQGPKLLIQFQNNGVVDDSQLPKDRFSAERLKGVDSTLKIQPAKLEDSAVYLCASTDFAGPSPLHFGNGTRLTVT.

V gene TRBV6-5 combines with J gene TRBJ1-1; a possible D gene is TRBD1 (5 bases). Germline-derived CDR1 and CDR2 are MNHEY and SVGAGI. CDR3 length: 14 residues. The V end was cut by 6 bases, the J end by 1 base, with 12 bases between. The CDR3 loop is CASRGGTRNTEAFF. In DNA, the CDR3 is TGTGCCAGCAGGGGAGGGACCCGGAACACTGAAGCTTTCTTT.

In this sample, this clone turned up once. The chain combines TRBV21-1 with TRBJ1-1; the D segment call TRBD1 is taken from the table without a DNA check. TRBV21-1 is given as a pseudogene. The CDR3 covers 12 residues. This CDR3 reads CASSKDLQEAFF. The CDR3 nucleotides read TGTGCCAGCAGCAAAGACCTACAGGAAGCTTTCTTT.

The V and J genes are TRBV29-1 and TRBJ1-2; D gene ambiguous. In germline, CDR1 is SQVTM, CDR2 ANQGSEA. CDR3 size: 11 residues. Trimming removed 3 bases at V and 3 bases at J, with 5 bases between. DNA for the CDR3: TGCAGCGTTGAGAGTGACTATGGCTACACCTTC. Residues: CSVESDYGYTF.

This clone was seen only once. The V and J genes are TRBV18 and TRBJ1-1, with D perhaps matching TRBD1 (5 bases). The V end lost 2 bases, the J end lost 5 bases, and 9 bases lay between the germline ends. The V gene's germline CDR1 is KGHSH and CDR2 LQKENI. CDR3 length equals 13 residues. The CDR3 DNA sequence: TGTGCCAGCTCACCAAGGGGAAAGACTGAAGCTTTCTTT. This translates into CASSPRGKTEAFF.

The rearrangement links TRBV5-1 to TRBJ2-1; unclear D gene. The CDR3 sequence is 14 residues long. V was trimmed by 0 bases and J by 8 bases, leaving 12 bases between them. Germline V gene lookup returns CDR1 SGHRS and CDR2 YFSETQ. In DNA, the CDR3 is TGCGCCAGCAGCTTGGGGAAGAGGATCGATGAGCAGTTCTTC. Protein: CASSLGKRIDEQFF.

The chain carries TRBV5-6 and TRBJ1-2, with D perhaps matching TRBD1 (5 bases). V was cut by 2 bases and J by 4 bases, with 9 bases left in between. Germline-derived CDR1 and CDR2 are SGHDT and YYEEEE. CDR3 length: 13 residues. The CDR3 loop is CASSLQDLYGYTF. The CDR3 coding sequence is TGTGCCAGCAGCTTACAGGACCTCTATGGCTACACCTTC.

The rearrangement links TRBV11-2 to TRBJ2-3; D possibly corresponds to TRBD2 (7 bases). CDR1 SGHAT and CDR2 FQNNGV come from the germline V gene. This CDR3 comprises 19 residues. Trimming took off 0 bases at V and 1 base at J, with 20 bases between the two ends. CDR3: CASSLDPPLRGGRTDTQYF. As DNA, the CDR3 is TGTGCCAGCAGCTTAGATCCTCCTCTTCGCGGGGGCCGCACAGATACGCAGTATTTT. The complete variable domain, with remaining parts taken from reference TRBV11-2 and TRBJ2-3, reads EAGVAQSPRYKIIEKRQSVAFWCNPISGHATLYWYQQILGQGPKLLIQFQNNGVVDDSQLPKDRFSAERLKGVDSTLKIQPAKLEDSAVYLCASSLDPPLRGGRTDTQYFGPGTRLTVL.

This chain joins TRBV6-2 or TRBV6-3 and TRBJ2-5, with TRBD2 matching 8 bases. V lost 2 bases, J lost 5 bases, and 10 bases stayed unmatched. The CDR3 spans 16 residues. Germline-derived CDR1 and CDR2 are MNHEY and SVGEGT. CDR3 sequence (DNA): TGTGCCAGCAGTTACGTGGCGGGGGGCGTGGAGGAGACCCAGTACTTC. Its translation is CASSYVAGGVEETQYF.

This chain links TRBV19 with TRBJ1-2; 7 bases agree with TRBD1. V trimming: 5 bases; J trimming: 5 bases; junction bases outside the gene matches: 8. The CDR3 is made up of 14 amino acids. Per germline, CDR1 LNHDA and CDR2 SQIVND (reference sequence). CDR3 DNA sequence: TGTGCCAGTAGTGAAAGGGGGCTGTGGTATGGCTACACCTTC. This translates into CASSERGLWYGYTF.

The rearrangement links TRBV6-1 to TRBJ1-3; D possibly corresponds to TRBD1 (5 bases). The CDR3 runs to 15 residues. The germline V and J ends were trimmed by 2 bases and 0 bases, with 8 bases remaining between them. The germline V gene encodes CDR1 MNHNS and CDR2 SASEGT. The CDR3 is CASSERRGSGNTIYF. In DNA form, the CDR3 reads TGTGCCAGCAGTGAAAGGAGGGGCTCTGGAAACACCATATATTTT.

The chain has TRBV5-4 and TRBJ1-2; no firm D call. The germline V gene encodes CDR1 SGHNT and CDR2 YYREEE (reference sequence). There are 16 residues in the CDR3. V lost 0 bases to trimming and J lost 0 bases, with 12 bases between them. Here the CDR3 reads CASSLEGRGANYGYTF. CDR3 sequence (DNA): TGTGCCAGCAGCTTGGAAGGGAGAGGAGCTAACTATGGCTACACCTTC.

This chain connects TRBV19 to TRBJ2-2; maybe TRBD2 (6 bases). Trimming left V 4 bases short and J 5 bases short, with 14 bases between. The CDR3 runs 15 residues. In germline, CDR1 is LNHDA, CDR2 SQIVND (reference sequence). The CDR3 spells CASSTLGTGTGELFF. In DNA form, the CDR3 reads TGTGCCAGTAGTACCTTAGGGACTGGAACCGGGGAGCTGTTTTTT. Using reference TRBV19 and TRBJ2-2 for the parts outside the CDR3, the full variable domain is DGGITQSPKYLFRKEGQNVTLSCEQNLNHDAMYWYRQDPGQGLRLIYYSQIVNDFQKGDIAEGYSVSREKKESFPLTVTSAQKNPTAFYLCASSTLGTGTGELFFGEGSRLTVL.

The chain is built from TRBV9 and TRBJ2-3, with 8 bases lining up with TRBD2. The CDR3 extends over 15 amino acids. V shed 0 bases and J 5 bases; nucleotides not matched to a gene: 5. CDR1 is SGDLS and CDR2 is YYNGEE in the germline V gene. CDR3 loop: CASSVDRGGGDTQYF. CDR3 DNA sequence: TGTGCCAGCAGCGTAGATCGGGGGGGCGGAGATACGCAGTATTTT.

This clone was picked up a small number of times. The chain links TRBV4-3 to TRBJ1-5, with no clear D. Germline values: CDR1 LGHNA, CDR2 YSLEER. Trimming cost V 4 bases and J 6 bases, with 10 bases left between them. The CDR3 is 13 residues long. CDR3 DNA: TGCGCCAGCAGCCTCTTTCGGGGTCAGCCCCAGCATTTT. This sequence encodes CASSLFRGQPQHF.

The chain employs TRBV5-6 and TRBJ2-1, with a tentative D call TRBD1 (5 bases). The germline CDR1 and CDR2 sequences are SGHDT and YYEEEE. The CDR3 spans 13 residues. V lost 3 bases to trimming and J lost 6 bases, with 10 bases between them. CDR3 nucleotides: TGTGCCAGCAGCTCAGGGAAGGTCAATGAGCAGTTCTTC. It specifies CASSSGKVNEQFF.